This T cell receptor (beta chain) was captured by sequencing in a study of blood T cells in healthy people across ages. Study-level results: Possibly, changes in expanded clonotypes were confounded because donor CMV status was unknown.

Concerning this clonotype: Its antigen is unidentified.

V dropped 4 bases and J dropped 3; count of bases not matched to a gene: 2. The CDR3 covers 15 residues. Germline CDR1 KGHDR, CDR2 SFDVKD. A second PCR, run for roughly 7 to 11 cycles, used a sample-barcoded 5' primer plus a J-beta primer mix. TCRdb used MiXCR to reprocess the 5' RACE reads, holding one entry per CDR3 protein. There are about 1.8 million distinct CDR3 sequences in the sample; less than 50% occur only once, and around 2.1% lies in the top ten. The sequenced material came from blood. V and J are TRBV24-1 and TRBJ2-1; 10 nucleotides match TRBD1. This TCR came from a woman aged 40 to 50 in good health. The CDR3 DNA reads TGTGCCACCAGTGAACGGACAGGGGGCTACAATGAGCAGTTCTTC. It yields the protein CATSERTGGYNEQFF.